These T cell receptor beta chains were read from a single sample in a study of graft-versus-host responses after intestinal transplantation. This table comes from immunoSEQ multiplex PCR, and its TCRdb copy is limited to in-frame clones, with some not included. This sample has about 100,000 clones, with roughly nine tenths found just once. Antigens for these TCRs are unknown. This material consisted of unstimulated CD4+ T cells sorted from spleen or lymph node cells, taken before transplant. The receptors were sampled from a human donor who was the organ donor for an intestinal transplant. Both conserved end residues are part of each CDR3. A D gene is named only where the DNA matches it firmly. Rows give clone size only sometimes, using once, few, many, or a class for an expanded clone.

TRBJ1-6 TRBD1 TRBV27 few TGTGCCAGCAGGGCGACAGGGCCAAATTCACCCCTCCACTTT CASRATGPNSPLHF
TRBJ1-4 - TRBV5-1 - TGCGCCAGCAGCTTGGAGGCTGGGGATGGAAAACTGTTTTTT CASSLEAGDGKLFF
TRBJ2-1 TRBD2 TRBV5-1 - TGCGCCAGCAGCTCCACTAGCGGGGGGAGACTCTACAATGAGCAGTTCTTC CASSSTSGGRLYNEQFF
TRBJ2-7 TRBD1 TRBV6-1 - TGTGCCAGCAGATGGACAGGGCTGGACGAGCAGTACTTC CASRWTGLDEQYF
TRBJ2-7 - TRBV30 once TGTGCCTGGACGGTGGGGTACGAGCAGTACTTC CAWTVGYEQYF
TRBJ2-7 TRBD2 TRBV29-1 - TGCAGCGTTGACAAACACGGGGGGGGCGAGGGGTACGAGCAGTACTTC CSVDKHGGGEGYEQYF
TRBJ1-2 - TRBV11-2 - TGTGCCAGCAGCCCCAAAGGACGGAACTATGGCTACACCTTC CASSPKGRNYGYTF
TRBJ1-2 TRBD1 TRBV28 few TGTGCCAGCAGTGAGACCCCAGGGGGCGATGGCTACACCTTC CASSETPGGDGYTF
TRBJ1-4 - TRBV14 - TGTGCCAGCAGCCAAGGAGCAAAACTGTTTTTT CASSQGAKLFF
TRBJ2-7 - TRBV6-1 once TGTGCCAGCGGACTCGAAGGGATCTACGAGCAGTACTTC CASGLEGIYEQYF
TRBJ2-7 - TRBV4-2 - TGTGCCAGCAGCCAAGAATCTGGGTCCGGTCGGGAGCAGTACTTC CASSQESGSGREQYF
TRBJ2-1 TRBD2 TRBV5-1 - TGCGCCAGCAGCGTAGCGGGGTACAATGAGCAGTTCTTC CASSVAGYNEQFF
TRBJ2-5 TRBD1 TRBV6-5 - TGTGCCAGCAGCGTTACAGGGGGCACGAAGACCCAGTACTTC CASSVTGGTKTQYF
TRBJ2-3 - TRBV30 - TGTGCCTCATCGACTAGTCCAACGCAGTATTTT CASSTSPTQYF
TRBJ1-5 - TRBV4-1 - TGCGCCAGCAGCCGGCTGGGGTATACTGAACAGCCCCAGCATTTT CASSRLGYTEQPQHF
TRBJ1-4 - TRBV27 - TGTGCCAGCAGCCACCGGGGGGGACCTAATGAAAAACTGTTTTTT CASSHRGGPNEKLFF
TRBJ1-3 - TRBV6-1 once TGTGCCAGCAGCGACTATTCTGGAAACACCATATATTTT CASSDYSGNTIYF